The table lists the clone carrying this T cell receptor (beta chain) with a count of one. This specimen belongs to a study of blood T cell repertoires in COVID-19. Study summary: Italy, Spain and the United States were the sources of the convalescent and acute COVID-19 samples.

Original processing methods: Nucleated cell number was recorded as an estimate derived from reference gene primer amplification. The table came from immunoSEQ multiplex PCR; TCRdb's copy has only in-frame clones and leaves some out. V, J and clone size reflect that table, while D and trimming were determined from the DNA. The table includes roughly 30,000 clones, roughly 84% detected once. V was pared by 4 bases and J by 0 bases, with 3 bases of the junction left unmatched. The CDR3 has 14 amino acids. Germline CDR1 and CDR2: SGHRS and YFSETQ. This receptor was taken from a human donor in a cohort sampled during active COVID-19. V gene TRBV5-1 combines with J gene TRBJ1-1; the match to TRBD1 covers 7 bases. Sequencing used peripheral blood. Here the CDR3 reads CASSPGQMNTEAFF. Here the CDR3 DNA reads TGCGCCAGCAGCCCGGGACAGATGAACACTGAAGCTTTCTTT. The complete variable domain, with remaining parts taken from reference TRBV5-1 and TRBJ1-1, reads KAGVTQTPRYLIKTRGQQVTLSCSPISGHRSVSWYQQTPGQGLQFLFEYFSETQRNKGNFPGRFSGRQFSNSRSEMNVSTLELGDSALYLCASSPGQMNTEAFFGQGTRLTVV.